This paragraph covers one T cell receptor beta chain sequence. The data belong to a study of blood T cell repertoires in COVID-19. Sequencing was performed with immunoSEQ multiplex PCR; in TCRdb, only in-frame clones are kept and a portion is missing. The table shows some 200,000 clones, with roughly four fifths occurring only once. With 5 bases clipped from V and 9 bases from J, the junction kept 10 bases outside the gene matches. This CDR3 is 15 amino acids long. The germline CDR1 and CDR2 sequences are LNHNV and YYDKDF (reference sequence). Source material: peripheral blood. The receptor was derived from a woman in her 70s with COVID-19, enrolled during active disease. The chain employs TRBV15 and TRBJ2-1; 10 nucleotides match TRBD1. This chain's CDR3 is CATSAPGQGKSEQFF. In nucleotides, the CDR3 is TGTGCCACCAGCGCACCGGGACAGGGGAAGTCTGAGCAGTTCTTC.